The entry below gives a single TCR beta chain sequence along with its context. Different DNA sequences within this sample yield the same CDR3. Assay: immunoSEQ multiplex PCR; the TCRdb copy retains only in-frame clones and omits some. The sample shows about 360,000 clones, more than 75% of them seen only once. These data come from a study of blood T cell repertoires in COVID-19. The CDR3 spans 15 residues. Trimming took 5 bases from V and 0 from J; bases not matched to a gene: 1. Germline V lookup: CDR1 MNHEY, CDR2 SVGAGI. The sequence derives from a human donor in a cohort sampled during active COVID-19. The specimen sequenced was peripheral blood. The chain joins TRBV6-5 to TRBJ1-5; 10 bases agree with TRBD1. The CDR3 loop reads CASSRDRGSNQPQHF. The DNA of the CDR3 is TGTGCCAGCAGTAGGGACAGGGGTAGCAATCAGCCCCAGCATTTT.